The T cell receptor (beta chain) under discussion was sequenced for a study of T-cell reconstitution after alpha-beta-depleted transplantation in children. This clonotype was observed a few times. Preparation of the TCRbeta library was carried out with unique molecular identifiers. TCRdb processed the PCR reads anew with MiXCR; each CDR3 protein has one entry. The table lists hundreds of thousands of distinct CDR3 sequences, 16% of them singletons. Trimming removed 4 bases at V and 2 bases at J, with 15 bases between. Germline V gene data show CDR1 as MNHNS and CDR2 as SASEGT. There are 16 residues in the CDR3.

Sequences were derived from PBMCs from the stem cell graft donor, sampled from the stem cell graft. The chain combines TRBV6-1 with TRBJ1-3, with TRBD1 as a possible D gene (5 bases). The clonotype comes from a human donor who donated a stem cell graft to a child with acute myeloid leukemia. Here the CDR3 reads CASSGRDPATGNTIYF. The CDR3 region has the DNA TGTGCCAGCAGTGGCCGGGACCCCGCGACTGGAAACACCATATATTTT.